This T cell receptor (beta chain) emerged from a study of blood T cell repertoires in COVID-19. Study overall: The cDNA or gDNA used as material had been derived from T cells, B-cell-depleted T cells, or PBMCs.

Individuals drawn from 20 to 25 US areas were about 18 to 95 years old. Cohort 3 recovery required two negative PCRs, clearance, or symptom resolution. This CDR3 spans 14 amino acids. The V gene's germline CDR1 is LGHDT and CDR2 YNNKEL (reference sequence). V dropped 4 bases and J dropped 8 bases, with 15 bases sitting between them. In the authors' workflow: Amplification of reference gene primers provided the estimated nucleated cell counts. Measured with immunoSEQ multiplex PCR; TCRdb has only the in-frame clones, and not every one. Clonal size and the V and J genes are those of that table, whereas D and trimming came from the DNA. The sample consists of a few hundred thousand clones, about 90% of them appearing once.

The sequence was obtained from a woman aged 25 to 39 who had recovered from COVID-19. The sequenced material came from PBMCs or T cells enriched from blood (not recorded which). The chain joins TRBV3-1 (or the pseudogene TRBV3-2) to TRBJ2-1; tentative D call: TRBD2 (5 bases). The CDR3 DNA is TGTGCCAGCAGCCTTCGGGGTGGGGTGGATGAGCAGTTCTTC. It is translated as CASSLRGGVDEQFF.